The rows below give T cell receptor beta chains drawn from one sample of a study of low-dose radiotherapy and immunotherapy resistance in tumors. TCRdb reprocessed the reads via MiXCR and lists one record per CDR3 protein. The repertoire holds about 60,000 distinct CDR3 sequences, around 23% seen once, with around 6.5% in the top ten. The sequences come from PBMCs, collected after low-dose radiotherapy plus immunotherapy. Receptors were obtained from a male donor with prostate cancer. CDR3s include the opening cysteine and the closing phenylalanine or tryptophan. The order of the fields is J gene, V gene, D gene, clone size, CDR3 DNA, CDR3 protein. The D gene is left open where the match is weak. Clone size is not always given. Where it is, it says once, few, many or a class for expanded clones.

J: TRBJ2-3
V: TRBV27
D: .
size: .
DNA: TGTGCCAGCAGTTTTTTCGATACGCAGTATTTT
CDR3: CASSFFDTQYF

J: TRBJ2-7
V: TRBV28
D: .
size: many
DNA: TGTGCCAGCAGCTTAGGCGGGGGGACAGATTACGAGCAGTACTTC
CDR3: CASSLGGGTDYEQYF

J: TRBJ2-3
V: TRBV5-1
D: .
size: many
DNA: TGCGCCAGCAGAGTGGACCCGGGGGGCTCTGGCACAGATACGCAGTATTTT
CDR3: CASRVDPGGSGTDTQYF

J: TRBJ2-1
V: TRBV12-5
D: TRBD2
size: many
DNA: TGTGCTAGTGGTTTGGTACGGGGCGGGAGGGTCTTGGGTGAGCAGTTCTTC
CDR3: CASGLVRGGRVLGEQFF

J: TRBJ2-7
V: TRBV10-2
D: TRBD2
size: many
DNA: TGCGCCAGCAGTCCTCGGGGGACTATCTCCTACGAGCAGTACTTC
CDR3: CASSPRGTISYEQYF

J: TRBJ1-2
V: TRBV29-1
D: .
size: once
DNA: TGCAGCGTATCACAAAATATGGGCTACACCTTC
CDR3: CSVSQNMGYTF

J: TRBJ1-1
V: TRBV6-8
D: .
size: few
DNA: TGTGCCAGCAGTTACTCCGGGCAAACTCCCACTGAAGCTTTCTTT
CDR3: CASSYSGQTPTEAFF

J: TRBJ1-3
V: TRBV3-1
D: .
size: many
DNA: TGTGCCAGCAGCCAAAGGGTGAACACAGCGTTATCTGGAAACACCATATATTTT
CDR3: CASSQRVNTALSGNTIYF

J: TRBJ1-1
V: TRBV7-9
D: .
size: many
DNA: TGTGCCATGGAGATACAGGGAGGGAACACTGAAGCTTTCTTT
CDR3: CAMEIQGGNTEAFF

J: TRBJ2-7
V: TRBV6-8
D: .
size: .
DNA: TGTGCCAGCAGTTACTCCCGGGACCCCGCCTACGAGCAGTACTTC
CDR3: CASSYSRDPAYEQYF

J: TRBJ1-1
V: TRBV7-9
D: .
size: many
DNA: TGTGCCAGCAGCTTACACACTGAAGCTTTCTTT
CDR3: CASSLHTEAFF

J: TRBJ1-2
V: TRBV14
D: TRBD1
size: many
DNA: TGTGCCAGCAGCCAGGGACAGGGCTATGGCTACACCTTC
CDR3: CASSQGQGYGYTF

J: TRBJ2-2
V: TRBV3-1
D: .
size: many
DNA: TGTGCCAGCAGCCAAGTCCTTAGCAGCACCGGGGAGCTGTTTTTT
CDR3: CASSQVLSSTGELFF

J: TRBJ1-1
V: TRBV7-6
D: TRBD1
size: many
DNA: TGTGCCAGCAGCTTAGGGGACAGGGGGCAAGCTTTCTTT
CDR3: CASSLGDRGQAFF

J: TRBJ2-6
V: TRBV28
D: TRBD1
size: many
DNA: TGTGCCAGCAGGGGACAGGGCCGTGTTGGGGCCAACGTCCTGACTTTC
CDR3: CASRGQGRVGANVLTF

J: TRBJ2-5
V: TRBV29-1
D: TRBD2
size: once
DNA: TGCAGCGTTACGGGAGGGAATGGAGGAGAGACCCAGTACTTC
CDR3: CSVTGGNGGETQYF

J: TRBJ2-2
V: TRBV20-1
D: TRBD1
size: .
DNA: TGCAGTGCCCGCCCGAGGGGGCAGGGCGGGGAGCTGTTTTTT
CDR3: CSARPRGQGGELFF

J: TRBJ1-2
V: TRBV2
D: TRBD1
size: many
DNA: TGTGCCAGCAGTGATGACAGGGGAGGGTATGGCTACACCTTC
CDR3: CASSDDRGGYGYTF

J: TRBJ1-2
V: TRBV6-6
D: TRBD1
size: many
DNA: TGTGCCAGCAGGCCCCAAGAGGGGGCCCATGGCTACACCTTC
CDR3: CASRPQEGAHGYTF

J: TRBJ2-3
V: TRBV11-2
D: .
size: many
DNA: TGTGCCAGCAGCTTAGTTGGTCGGGCAGATACGCAGTATTTT
CDR3: CASSLVGRADTQYF

J: TRBJ2-3
V: TRBV28
D: TRBD1
size: many
DNA: TGTGCCAGCAGTCGGGACAGGGTGAGGGATACGCAGTATTTT
CDR3: CASSRDRVRDTQYF

J: TRBJ1-2
V: TRBV14
D: .
size: many
DNA: TGTGCCAGCAGCCAAGTCTACAGCTATGGCTACACCTTC
CDR3: CASSQVYSYGYTF

J: TRBJ1-4
V: TRBV4-1
D: .
size: many
DNA: TGCGCCAGCAGCCAAGGCAGGCGTACCTCTAATGAAAAACTGTTTTTT
CDR3: CASSQGRRTSNEKLFF